The subject of this entry is one T cell receptor (beta chain). This sample is part of a study of control samples from healthy donors and cancer patients. Produced via immunoSEQ multiplex PCR; TCRdb's table is partial and in-frame only. This table has roughly 95,000 clones, around 90% appearing once. The CDR3 extends over 14 amino acids. Trimming took 5 bases from V and 3 from J; bases not matched to a gene: 4. Germline CDR1 reads SEHNR; CDR2 reads FQNEAQ (reference sequence). The sequence was collected from a man aged 25-45 years in good health. The chain employs TRBV7-9 and TRBJ2-7; 10 bases match TRBD2. Sequencing was performed on blood. CDR3 nucleotide sequence: TGTGCCAGCAGCCGGAGCGGGAGGGGCTACGAGCAGTACTTC. Translation gives CASSRSGRGYEQYF.